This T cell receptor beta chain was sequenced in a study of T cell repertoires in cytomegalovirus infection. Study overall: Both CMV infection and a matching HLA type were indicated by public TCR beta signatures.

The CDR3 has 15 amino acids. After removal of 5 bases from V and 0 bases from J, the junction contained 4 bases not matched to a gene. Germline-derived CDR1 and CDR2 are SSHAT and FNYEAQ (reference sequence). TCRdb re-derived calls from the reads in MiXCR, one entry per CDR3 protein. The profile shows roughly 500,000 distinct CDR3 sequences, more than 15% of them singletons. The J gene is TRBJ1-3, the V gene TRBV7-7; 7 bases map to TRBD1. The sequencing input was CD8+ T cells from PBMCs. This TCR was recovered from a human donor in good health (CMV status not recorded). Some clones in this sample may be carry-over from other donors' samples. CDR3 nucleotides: TGTGCCAGCAGCAAGGGACAGCCCTCTGGAAACACCATATATTTT. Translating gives CASSKGQPSGNTIYF.